This TCR beta chain was found in a study of cytomegalovirus exposure and HLA in healthy donors (dated by TCRdb to the late 2010s). Study-level background: According to an earlier analysis of 550 to 750 of the donors, about 179 million T cells yielded 90 million to 130 million unique TCR beta sequences and 276 Gb of sequence data. The number of typed donors differed by locus: about 620-630 for A, B, C, DRB1 and DQB1; 500 to 550 for DQA1; 600 to 610 for DPA1; and about 450 for DPB1. Along with the approximately 700-subject first cohort, a separate validation cohort of over 90 different subjects was used. Donor age, sex, ethnicity and CMV serostatus were collected together with the repertoire data. The aim of the study was to test whether cataloging public T cell receptors could identify signatures of past pathogen exposure. The study combined high-throughput TCR immunosequencing, statistical association of individual TCRs with disease status, and machine learning to predict cytomegalovirus infection status. All discovery cohort repertoires had been generated using a single sequencing platform. The study profiled the T cell repertoires of some 610 subjects by immunosequencing and related them to cytomegalovirus serostatus. In the later analysis, no new phenotypic data were used to find candidate immune exposures; instead, reliance was placed on TCR beta sequences and their occurrence across donors. About five DR-DQ haplotypes were treated as single units for association and clustering because of strong linkage in the cohort. Roughly 300 gigabases of sequencing data and some 85 million unique TCR sequences were included in an early release covering several hundred HLA-typed donors. In a later genetic analysis, genome-wide SNP genotypes for about 65% of the roughly 700 donors were used, and that subset was treated as a discovery cohort. To decide whether each TCR beta V gene segment behaved as functional or pseudogenic, an earlier analysis of 587 of the donors relied on high-throughput TCR beta sequencing. Of the roughly 430 genotyped donors, roughly 80% fell in the genetic ancestry cluster associated with self-reported Caucasian donors. On average, roughly 250,000 unique TCR beta nucleotide sequences were sequenced per donor among some 430 genotyped donors of the cohort, with roughly 18% of those sequences being non-productive. HLA typing included class I and class II loci at four-digit resolution. A later analysis re-analyzed previously published TCR beta repertoires from 600 to 850 donors and added high-resolution HLA genotyping to study TCR occurrence patterns. Results and caveats for the whole study, not just this receptor: A later analysis reported that several top co-occurrence clusters appeared linked to parvovirus B19, influenza, CMV and Epstein-Barr virus. Compared with equally common non-associated chains, HLA-associated TCR beta chains in a later analysis were more clonally expanded and had lower generation probabilities. This cohort had only TCR beta chains sequenced, and the lack of alpha or paired-chain data limited which features could be detected. The sequencing pipeline was judged likely to have produced a cluster of highly shared sequence variants as a technical artifact. While some public TCRs were present in many individuals, most TCR sequences turned up only very rarely across donors. At a false discovery rate of 0.05, a later analysis linked about 17,000 TCR beta sequences to specific HLA alleles. Strong co-occurrence of HLA alleles, especially DR and DQ, made assigning TCR associations to individual alleles difficult. Three of the identified cytomegalovirus-associated TCR beta chains were confirmed in vitro to be specific for cytomegalovirus antigens. In an earlier analysis of 587 of the donors, most TCR beta V segments were observed in productive rearrangements about 87% or about 30% of the time, broadly matching IMGT annotations. CMV serostatus was the only immune exposure information available for the cohort. The authors suggested that the approach could potentially be extended to other disease states and immunological phenotypes. Compared with the approximately 670-donor mean, donors in an Asian-associated ancestry cluster had fewer N-insertions in productive TCRs, according to a later genetic analysis. Because HLA typing was missing for some donors at each locus, association tests included only the typed subset. An association between a missense DCLRE1C variant and V-gene and J-gene trimming of TCR beta chains was found in a later genetic analysis and replicated in an independent cohort. Some IMGT-functional V segments, including TRBV6-2 and TRBV6-3, could not be distinguished by the 87-base-pair reads and were therefore excluded. In a later analysis, TCR association rates were found to vary across HLA loci, with the most associated TCRs seen for DRB1 alleles and the fewest for HLA-C alleles. Sequencing depth was assumed to be roughly uniform across donors in the presence/absence analyses, though that assumption may not hold. Because counts were too low, around 18 rarely observed V segments, including chromosome 9 orphons, were left out of the earlier analysis of over 550 of the donors. Linkage disequilibrium might explain the correlated functional status among segregating V segments, but an unknown experimental factor could not be ruled out. According to a later analysis, most CMV-associated TCR beta chains appeared to be HLA-restricted, and the HLA associations seemed to be driven largely by CMV exposure. A further reported finding was that TCR beta sequences accurately predicted the HLA-A and HLA-B alleles for most subjects in the first cohort. In both the original and validation cohorts, the classifier was reported to diagnose cytomegalovirus status with high specificity and sensitivity. In the study, roughly 160 TCR beta chains were listed as associated with cytomegalovirus.

The library was generated by the immunoSEQ multiplex PCR assay. For the multiplex PCR, a mixture combining 60 forward primers for TCR Vbeta segments and 13 reverse primers for TCR Jbeta segments was used. Amplification of the CDR3 region of rearranged TCR beta genes was performed with a multiplex PCR assay on genomic DNA. Amplified TCR beta libraries were sequenced as 87-base-pair reads on the Illumina HiSeq System. Under the source paper's analysis protocol: In a later analysis, 77 million or so unique TCR beta chains were counted across the roughly 670 repertoires, and approximately 9.9 million of these chains were shared by at least two donors. Raw reads were error-corrected and collapsed into unique sequences with a nearest-neighbor algorithm that merged closely related sequences to remove PCR and sequencing errors. Alignment of CDR3 sequences to IMGT reference sequences was used to assign V, D and J gene segments. Each retained sequence needed at least a six-nucleotide match to both a V gene segment and a J gene segment. A rearrangement was called productive if the CDR3 had no stop codons and remained in frame with V and J, and every other rearrangement was called non-productive. CDR3 was defined by IMGT convention, running from the second conserved V-encoded cysteine to the conserved J-encoded phenylalanine. Sequences without an unambiguous match to a single V gene segment were excluded from the earlier analysis of about 640 of the donors. An earlier analysis of about 590 of the donors classified V segments as functional when productive rearrangements were above 56.7% and as segregating when the standard deviation between donors was above 5%. To diagnose cytomegalovirus status from the catalog of TCR beta chain sequences, a statistical classification framework was built. V and J gene assignment, in a later analysis, came from comparing TCR nucleotide sequences with IMGT/GENE-DB human TR gene sequences. Using the TCRdist pipeline, a later analysis assigned CDR3 sequences along with most-parsimonious VDJ recombination scenarios. In a later analysis, every TCR beta chain was defined by the combination of its CDR3 amino acid sequence and its V-gene family, and reads without a unique V-gene family were dropped. To address suspected cross-contamination and a sequencing artifact, a later analysis removed roughly 640 highly shared, low-generation-probability nucleotide sequences. In a later analysis, a clonal expansion index was calculated for each public chain from normalized within-repertoire ranks of inferred template counts. Generation probabilities in a later analysis came from a VDJ recombination model fitted to out-of-frame rearrangements, and those results were checked against IGoR. A later analysis scored TCR-TCR, TCR-HLA and TCR-CMV co-occurrence with hypergeometric tests, applying a repertoire-size bias correction to TCR pairs. A later analysis estimated false discovery rates by permuting HLA or CMV assignments 20 times. In a later analysis, co-occurring TCRs were grouped using DBSCAN, with TCRdist sequence similarity added in when clustering inside HLA-allele-positive subsets. Repertoires with fewer than 30,000 or more than 120,000 public chains, plus five repertoires with anomalous nucleotide sharing, were excluded from co-occurrence clustering. TCRdb limited this immuneACCESS table to in-frame rearrangements with V and J called. A share of clones is missing; checked studies link under half to unresolved V genes, and the rest is unexplained. The DNA gave D and trimming, while V, J and clone size come from that table. The sample includes 170,000 or so clones, with 80% observed a single time. The ten largest make up less than 9% of the sample.

In regard to this clone: Its specific antigen is unknown. Nothing much larger sits one base from this clone, and base qualities are not available.

The cohort consisted of 650 to 850 healthy bone marrow donors. Cohort members were all nominally healthy when sampled, although unrecorded immune exposures were likely present. The donor tested CMV seropositive, placing the donor among the roughly 300 seropositive members of the cohort. Every donor gave a peripheral blood sample, and the peripheral blood mononuclear cells from that sample were used for TCR beta sequencing. The Qiagen DNeasy Blood Extraction Kit was used to extract genomic DNA from the blood cell samples. CDR1 and CDR2 are read off the germline V gene as LGHNA and YNFKEQ. V loses 0 bases of germline sequence and J loses 11 bases, and the interval between the two ends is 13 bases. Its CDR3 holds 13 amino acids, cysteine through phenylalanine. The DNA shown is the 39-base CDR3, in frame from base 1.

Source material: PBMCs. The sequence joins TRBV4-2 to TRBJ1-1, with the D gene uncertain. This sequence originates from a man aged 25 to 40 in good health and CMV-seropositive. The DNA reads TGTGCCAGCAGCCAAGATGGTGGGCGGGCTGCTTTCTTT. Its protein reads: CASSQDGGRAAFF.